Here is one T cell receptor (beta chain) with its context. Its target antigen remains unknown. No base quality values were provided; no much bigger clone lies one nucleotide off. Reading the germline V gene gives CDR1 SGHTA and CDR2 FQGNSA. Germline trimming: 4 bases from V, 0 bases from J; junction bases outside gene matches: 1. Spanning cysteine to phenylalanine, the CDR3 consists of 17 amino acids. Only the CDR3 region is kept as DNA, spanning 51 bases read in frame from base 1. The immunoSEQ Assay, a bias-controlled multiplex PCR, was used to amplify TCRbeta CDR3 regions from genomic DNA. The authors' pipeline ran thus. Nucleated cell counts per sample were estimated from amplification of reference gene primers within the assay. To quantify the absolute abundance of each unique TCRbeta CDR3 rearrangement, sequence reads were collapsed and filtered. For each sample, productive Simpson clonality was calculated by taking the square root of Simpson's diversity index across productive rearrangements. TCRdb stores this immuneACCESS table with in-frame sequences only. Part of the clones is absent; in the studies checked, under half of the shortfall reflects unresolved V genes, and no reason is known for the rest. V and J calls and clone size are given by that table; D and trimming were obtained from the DNA. The sample table records over 50,000 clones; just under 85% of these occur just once. The leading ten clones occupy 4.5% to 5.5% of the sample.

The data are from a study of blood T cell repertoires in COVID-19 (dated by TCRdb to the early 2020s). Looking at the study overall: Collaborator samples came from the United States, Italy and Spain and covered acute and convalescent phases of COVID-19. The material from the prospective study consisted of cDNA or gDNA derived from T cells, B-cell-depleted T cells, or PBMCs. The dataset comprised deeply sampled blood TCRbeta repertoires from subjects exposed to, actively infected with, or recovered from COVID-19. The repertoires were released in a freely available public database intended as a resource for research on the immune response to SARS-CoV-2. The samples were drawn from the first 160 participants of the ongoing ImmuneRACE study and from roughly 1,300 subjects provided by 6 global collaborators. The sample metadata nearly always contained a de-identified subject ID, COVID-19 status, age in years and sex. HLA class I and class II types, where available, came from metadata supplied by the sample provider rather than from assay-based typing.

Beyond this particular receptor, the publication reports: Clinical and demographic metadata were provided uncurated, with the amount varying by source and participant.

Collaborating institutions collected whole blood in K2EDTA tubes following their own protocols. For TCRbeta analysis, collaborators shipped samples as frozen whole blood, isolated PBMCs, or DNA extracted from either of those sample types. The receptor comes from a man between 65 and 85 years old with acute or convalescent COVID-19. The sample taken for sequencing was peripheral blood. The chain employs TRBV7-2 and TRBJ2-3; 16 middle bases align to TRBD2. The CDR3 region: CASSSGLAGGSTDTQYF. In nucleotides, the sequence is TGTGCCAGCAGCTCGGGACTAGCGGGGGGGAGCACAGATACGCAGTATTTT. Full variable domain (CDR3 extended with the reference TRBV7-2 and TRBJ2-3 proteins): GAGVSQSPSNKVTEKGKDVELRCDPISGHTALYWYRQSLGQGLEFLIYFQGNSAPDKSGLPSDRFSAERTGGSVSTLTIQRTQQEDSAVYLCASSSGLAGGSTDTQYFGPGTRLTVL.